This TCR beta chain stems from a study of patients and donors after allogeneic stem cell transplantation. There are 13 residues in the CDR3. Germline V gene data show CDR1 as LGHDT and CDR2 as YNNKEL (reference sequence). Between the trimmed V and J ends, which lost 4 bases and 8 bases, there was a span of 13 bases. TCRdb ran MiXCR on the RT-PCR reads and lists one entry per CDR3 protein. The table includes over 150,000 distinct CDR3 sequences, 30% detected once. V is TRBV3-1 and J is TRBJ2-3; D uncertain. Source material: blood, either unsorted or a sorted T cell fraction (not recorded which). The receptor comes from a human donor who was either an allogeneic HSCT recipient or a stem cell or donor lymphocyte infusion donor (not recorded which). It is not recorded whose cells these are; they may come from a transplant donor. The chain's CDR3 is CASSRSSESTQYF. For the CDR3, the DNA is TGTGCCAGCAGCCGGTCAAGCGAGAGTACGCAGTATTTT.